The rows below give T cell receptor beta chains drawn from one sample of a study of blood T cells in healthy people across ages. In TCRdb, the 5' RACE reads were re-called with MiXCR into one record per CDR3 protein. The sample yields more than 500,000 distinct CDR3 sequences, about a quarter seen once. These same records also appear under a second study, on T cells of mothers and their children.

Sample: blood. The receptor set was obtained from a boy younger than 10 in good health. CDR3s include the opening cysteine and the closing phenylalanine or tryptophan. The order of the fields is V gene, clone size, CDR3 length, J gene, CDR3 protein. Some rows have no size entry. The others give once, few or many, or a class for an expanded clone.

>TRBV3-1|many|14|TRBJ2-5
CASSQGLAGGKKYF
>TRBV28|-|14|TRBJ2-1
CASSPRRYNNEQFF
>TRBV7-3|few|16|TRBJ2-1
CASSLSGPRFRNEQFF
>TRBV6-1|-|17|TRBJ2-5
CASSPQVASGVQETQYF
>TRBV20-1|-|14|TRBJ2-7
CSARKGHRGYEQYF
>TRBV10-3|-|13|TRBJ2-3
CAIRGQGGDTQYF
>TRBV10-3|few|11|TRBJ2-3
CAISDLDTQYF
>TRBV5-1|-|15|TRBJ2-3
CASSYGLQGTDTQYF
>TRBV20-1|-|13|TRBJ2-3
CSARGPTIDTQYF
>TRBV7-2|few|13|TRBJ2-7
CASSRGLFYEQYF
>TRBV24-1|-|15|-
CATSVRKTLTYEQYF
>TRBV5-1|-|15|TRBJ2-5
CASSYTGGGQETQYF
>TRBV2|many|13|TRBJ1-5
CASGDSPSQPQHF
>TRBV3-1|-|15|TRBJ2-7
CASSQATSIIYEQYF
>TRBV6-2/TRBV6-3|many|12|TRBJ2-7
CASSLPSYEQYF
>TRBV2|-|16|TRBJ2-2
CASSEGDRGSTGELFF
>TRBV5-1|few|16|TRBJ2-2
CASSLAGTRNTGELFF
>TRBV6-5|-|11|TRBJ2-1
CASSRGYEQFF
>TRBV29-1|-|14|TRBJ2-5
CSVCTWGLKGTQYF
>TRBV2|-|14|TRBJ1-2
CASSVLGRTYGYTF
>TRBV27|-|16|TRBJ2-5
CASMTRPGLSQETQYF
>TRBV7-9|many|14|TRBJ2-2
CASSLAFLTGELFF
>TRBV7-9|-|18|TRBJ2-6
CASSALPGQGTGANALTF
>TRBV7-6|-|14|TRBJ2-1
CASSLAGGQNEQFF
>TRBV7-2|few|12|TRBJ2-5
CASSLIQKTQYF
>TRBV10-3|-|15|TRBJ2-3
CAISEEGGSTDTQYF
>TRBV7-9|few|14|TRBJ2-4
CASSSFRRENIQYF
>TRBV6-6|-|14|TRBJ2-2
CASTYRASAGELFF
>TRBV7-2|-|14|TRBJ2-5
CASSLYNRQETQYF
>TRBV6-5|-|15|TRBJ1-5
CASSDRGGSNQPQHF
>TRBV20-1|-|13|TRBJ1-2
CSARGGARSGYTF
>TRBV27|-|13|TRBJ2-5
CASSLGTSEIQYF
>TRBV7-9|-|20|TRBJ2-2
CASSSSDGLRLRANTGELFF
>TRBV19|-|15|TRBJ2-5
CASSSGGADQETQYF
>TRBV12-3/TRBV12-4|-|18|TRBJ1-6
CASSLGLLSLRNNSPLHF
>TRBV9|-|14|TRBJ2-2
CASSANTNTGELFF
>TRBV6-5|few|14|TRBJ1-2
CASKSGGAYYGYTF
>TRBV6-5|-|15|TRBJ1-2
CASSYSGPPMNGYTF
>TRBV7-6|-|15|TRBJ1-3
CASSQTRGTGNTIYF
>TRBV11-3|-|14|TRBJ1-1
CASSLGQGFQRAFF
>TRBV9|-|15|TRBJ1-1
CASSVTDGLNTEAFF
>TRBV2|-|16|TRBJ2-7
CASSPLGTGGTYEQYF
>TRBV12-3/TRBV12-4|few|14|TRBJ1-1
CASSAPGQVLGAFF
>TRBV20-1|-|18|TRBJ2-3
CSAQTGTSGSFPTDTQYF
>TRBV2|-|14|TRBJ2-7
CASSAQGSFSEQYF
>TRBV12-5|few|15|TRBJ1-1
CASGLVGGANTEAFF
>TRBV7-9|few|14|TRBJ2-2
CASSLVREIGELFF
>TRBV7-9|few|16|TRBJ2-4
CASSTPGLLAKNIQYF
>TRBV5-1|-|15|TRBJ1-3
CASSLDRGRGNTIYF